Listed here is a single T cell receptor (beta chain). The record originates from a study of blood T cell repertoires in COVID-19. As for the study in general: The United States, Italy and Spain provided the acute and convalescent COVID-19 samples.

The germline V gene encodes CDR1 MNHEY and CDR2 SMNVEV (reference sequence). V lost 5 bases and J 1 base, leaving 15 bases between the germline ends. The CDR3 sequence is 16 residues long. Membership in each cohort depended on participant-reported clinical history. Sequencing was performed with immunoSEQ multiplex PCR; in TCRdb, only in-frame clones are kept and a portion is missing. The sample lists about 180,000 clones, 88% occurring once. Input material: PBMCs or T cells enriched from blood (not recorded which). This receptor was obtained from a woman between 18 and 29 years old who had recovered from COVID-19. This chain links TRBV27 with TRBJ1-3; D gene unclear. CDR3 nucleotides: TGTGCCAGCAGTCTAGGACTCTTACTTTCTGGAAACACCATATATTTT. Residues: CASSLGLLLSGNTIYF.